This TCR beta chain was sequenced for a study of T cell clonality in common variable immunodeficiency. Control and CVID samples contributed equal amounts of genomic DNA. Libraries were prepared by immunoSEQ multiplex PCR; TCRdb keeps only in-frame clonotypes and omits some of them. In total the sample includes 40,000 to 55,000 clones, none of them seen once. This clone was recorded at least ten times. Its target is unknown. From the germline J gene comes the end of the CDR3, since the read stops 3 residues before it. Study-level findings and limits: Compared with healthy controls, CVID subjects showed increased TCRbeta clonality, mostly in about a third.

V was shortened by 2 bases and J by 0 bases, with 8 bases between the two germline ends. Germline-derived CDR1 and CDR2 are DFQATT and SNEGSKA (reference sequence). The CDR3 contains 14 residues. Donors gave about 5 to 8 ml heparinized peripheral whole blood. V gene TRBV20-1 combines with J gene TRBJ1-3, with D uncertain. The clonotype was recovered from a person aged 18-69 years in good health. Sequenced: peripheral blood mononuclear cells. The CDR3 is CSARLTGSGNTIYF. The CDR3 DNA, read in part, is TGCAGTGCTAGATTAACCGGCTCTGGAAACACC.